One and the same sample provided the 7 T cell receptor beta chains below, sequenced in a study of blood T cell repertoires in COVID-19 (dated by TCRdb to about 2020). Libraries came from the immunoSEQ multiplex PCR assay. Sourced from immuneACCESS, this table was stored by TCRdb with only in-frame sequences that have V and J called. A share of the clones is absent; for the studies checked, an unresolved V gene accounts for under half, and the remainder has no known explanation. The sample records around 65,000 clones, approximately 85% of which are singletons. The ten largest clones capture around an eighth of the sample. The sequenced sample was peripheral blood. These receptor sequences come from a human donor in a cohort sampled during active COVID-19.

The V and J genes are TRBV7-6 and TRBJ2-2; 9 bases line up with TRBD1. Germline values: CDR1 SGHVS, CDR2 FNYEAQ. This CDR3 has 16 amino acids. Unmatched junction bases numbered 5, after V lost 5 bases and J lost 1 base. CDR3 nucleotides: TGTGCCAGCAGCCAAAGACAGGGGGTGAACACCGGGGAGCTGTTTTTT. It codes for CASSQRQGVNTGELFF.

In its sample, this clone was seen a few times. The V call is TRBV5-1, the J call TRBJ1-1, with 7 bases matching TRBD1. CDR3 length: 16 residues. CDR1 and CDR2 from the germline V gene are SGHRS and YFSETQ. J lost 0 bases, V lost 0 bases, and 5 bases had no gene match. The CDR3 DNA is TGCGCCAGCAGCTTGGGGAGGGGGCTAGTGAACACTGAAGCTTTCTTT. Its protein product is CASSLGRGLVNTEAFF.

This chain connects TRBV4-1 to TRBJ1-2; D is unresolved. The CDR3 extends over 16 amino acids. Trimming stripped 0 bases from V and 2 bases from J, with 13 bases between. From germline, CDR1 is MGHRA and CDR2 YSYEKL. As DNA, the CDR3 is TGCGCCAGCAGCCAAGATCCAGCTTGGGCGAACTATGGCTACACCTTC. This sequence encodes CASSQDPAWANYGYTF.

This clone was found a few times. The rearrangement joins TRBV9 to TRBJ1-3; 11 bases line up with TRBD1. The CDR3 runs to 16 residues. Germline CDR1 SGDLS, CDR2 YYNGEE. The V and J ends lost 3 bases and 0 bases, in that order; junction bases with no gene match: 2. This CDR3 is CASSGGQGVSGNTIYF. Here the CDR3 DNA reads TGTGCCAGCAGCGGGGGACAGGGGGTCTCTGGAAACACCATATATTTT.

The chain links TRBV11-2 to TRBJ2-6; the D gene is possibly TRBD2 (7 bases). The CDR3 contains 17 residues. Germline lookup yields CDR1 SGHAT and CDR2 FQNNGV. V was trimmed by 2 bases and J by 2 bases, leaving 13 bases between them. The CDR3 DNA follows: TGTGCCAGCAGCTTAAAGGGGGGGGCGGCTGGGGCCAACGTCCTGACTTTC. Protein product: CASSLKGGAAGANVLTF.

The rearrangement links TRBV6-5 to TRBJ1-2; D possibly corresponds to TRBD1 (6 bases). The germline V gene has CDR1 MNHEY and CDR2 SVGAGI. V gave up 0 bases and J gave up 5 bases, with 13 bases separating them. The CDR3 runs 15 residues. In DNA form, the CDR3 reads TGTGCCAGCAGTTACTCAATGAGGGGGATTTATGGCTACACCTTC. The encoded protein is CASSYSMRGIYGYTF.

Only one count was recorded for this clone. V is TRBV11-2 and J is TRBJ2-2, with D possibly being TRBD2 (6 bases). The V gene lost 3 bases and the J gene lost 5 bases, with 7 bases spanning the gap. Germline values: CDR1 SGHAT, CDR2 FQNNGV. CDR3 length: 13 amino acids. The CDR3 loop is CASSLLATGELFF. In nucleotides, the CDR3 is TGTGCCAGCAGCTTGCTAGCGACCGGGGAGCTGTTTTTT.